This T cell receptor (beta chain) stems from a study of blood T cell repertoires in COVID-19. Here immunoSEQ multiplex PCR was the method, and the copy in TCRdb shows in-frame clones only, minus some. The profile shows roughly 200,000 clones, 80% to 90% of them singletons. Germline V gene lookup returns CDR1 ENHRY and CDR2 SYGVKD. This CDR3 comprises 15 residues. V gave up 4 bases and J gave up 5 bases; unmatched junction bases: 6. In this sample, this clone turned up a few times. This clonotype was sampled from a man aged 30-40 years who had recovered from COVID-19. The sequenced sample consisted of PBMCs or T cells enriched from blood (not recorded which). J is TRBJ1-5 and V is TRBV10-3; 9 nucleotides agree with TRBD1. CDR3 sequence reads: CAISGRTGADQPQHF. The DNA of the CDR3 is TGTGCCATCAGTGGAAGGACAGGGGCGGATCAGCCCCAGCATTTT.